The 17 T cell receptor beta chains reported below all come from one sample, sequenced in a study of post-analysis software for immune sequencing data. Their antigens remain unidentified. The TCR beta cDNA libraries contained unique molecular identifiers. TCRdb reprocessed the PCR reads with MiXCR, giving one entry per CDR3 protein. The data hold roughly 650,000 distinct CDR3 sequences, with roughly three fifths observed a single time. The study, taken as a whole, reports: Controls showed lower frequencies than patients for 5 or 6 TRBV segments, and TRBV5-6, TRBV5-1 and TRBV20-1 were among these.

The sequencing input was blood. The source of these receptors is a girl aged 2 to 10 with multiple sclerosis.

V and J are TRBV3-1 and TRBJ1-5; 7 bases fit TRBD1. V trimming: 4 bases; J trimming: 1 base; junction bases outside the gene matches: 7. The CDR3 totals 16 residues. Germline assignment: CDR1 LGHDT and CDR2 YNNKEL (reference sequence). CDR3 nucleotides: TGTGCCAGCAGCCCAGGGGGGACAGTGAGCAATCAGCCCCAGCATTTT. Its protein product is CASSPGGTVSNQPQHF.

The genes are TRBV10-1 and TRBJ1-1; 8 bases match TRBD1. The CDR3 has 14 residues. J gave up 5 bases and V 5 bases, and 7 bases lay outside the gene matches. Germline V gene sequence: CDR1 WNHNN, CDR2 SYGVQD (reference sequence). CDR3 sequence reads: CASSPTGGWTEAFF. DNA for the CDR3: TGCGCCAGCAGTCCCACAGGGGGTTGGACTGAAGCTTTCTTT.

This sequence joins TRBV9 and TRBJ2-1, with a possible D match to TRBD2 (6 bases). Germline V gene sequence: CDR1 SGDLS, CDR2 YYNGEE. CDR3 size: 14 residues. V lost 2 bases and J 4 bases, leaving 10 bases between the germline ends. CDR3 protein: CASSVGTEYNEQFF. The CDR3, as DNA: TGTGCCAGCAGCGTTGGGACTGAATACAATGAGCAGTTCTTC.

The genes are TRBV21-1 and TRBJ2-1; the D call of TRBD2 is as the table states it, not checked on the DNA. TRBV21-1 is described as a pseudogene. The CDR3 consists of 18 residues. CDR3 protein: CASSKVRLLAEAYNEQFF. Written as DNA, the CDR3 is TGTGCCAGCAGCAAAGTAAGGCTACTAGCGGAGGCCTACAATGAGCAGTTCTTC.

This clonotype was found a few times. The rearrangement links TRBV20-1 to TRBJ2-5, with 8 positions matching TRBD1. The germline gives CDR1 DFQATT, CDR2 SNEGSKA (reference sequence). This CDR3 has 15 residues. The V segment lost 6 bases and the J segment 5 bases; nucleotides outside the gene matches: 14. CDR3 region: CSATDRAELRETQYF. CDR3 nucleotide sequence: TGCAGTGCCACGGACAGGGCCGAATTGAGGGAGACCCAGTACTTC.

The gene calls are TRBV5-1 and TRBJ2-3, with a possible D match to TRBD2 (7 bases). The V end lost 2 bases, the J end lost 11 bases, and 27 bases lay between the germline ends. The CDR3 has 17 amino acids. Looked up from germline, CDR1 is SGHRS and CDR2 is YFSETQ. The CDR3 is CASSFPSGRGPLSVQYF. The CDR3 DNA reads as TGCGCCAGCAGCTTTCCCTCGGGGCGGGGGCCTCTAAGCGTGCAGTATTTT.

This clonotype showed up many times. The chain recombines TRBV7-2 with TRBJ2-3; D remains unclear. The CDR3 covers 14 residues. CDR1 is SGHTA, CDR2 FQGNSA, per germline. With 6 bases removed from V and 0 bases from J, the gap between germline ends came to 10 bases. The CDR3 protein is CASSPRGSTDTQYF. In DNA form, the CDR3 reads TGTGCCAGCAGTCCTCGTGGGAGCACAGATACGCAGTATTTT.

The chain is built from TRBV5-1 and TRBJ2-3; possible D gene TRBD1, 5 bases. Germline V gene data show CDR1 as SGHRS and CDR2 as YFSETQ. The CDR3 loop spans 15 amino acids. Trimming pared 7 bases from V and 0 bases from J, leaving 15 bases between. DNA for the CDR3: TGCGCCAGCGAGTCAGGGCTGCGTAGCACAGATACGCAGTATTTT. Its translation is CASESGLRSTDTQYF.

This clonotype was found a few times. This sequence joins TRBV12-3 or TRBV12-4 and TRBJ1-5; TRBD1 aligns across 7 bases. The CDR3 runs to 15 residues. The V and J ends lost 5 bases and 1 base, in that order; junction bases with no gene match: 5. DNA for the CDR3: TGTGCCAGCAGTACGACGGGACAGAGCAATCAGCCCCAGCATTTT. This sequence encodes CASSTTGQSNQPQHF.

The V and J genes are TRBV29-1 and TRBJ2-3; 9 bases match TRBD2. Germline assignment: CDR1 SQVTM and CDR2 ANQGSEA. The CDR3 contains 13 residues. V lost 6 bases and J lost 4; bases outside the gene matches: 5. The CDR3: CSVTTSGPDTQYF. In DNA form, the CDR3 reads TGCAGCGTCACGACTAGCGGACCAGATACGCAGTATTTT.

The chain has TRBV7-2 and TRBJ2-4; D is unclear. Per the germline V gene, CDR1 is SGHTA and CDR2 is FQGNSA. Trimming took off 1 base at V and 13 bases at J, with 20 bases between the two ends. This CDR3 has 15 residues. Here the CDR3 DNA reads TGTGCCAGCAGCTTAGGGCCTGGTAGGACCACAGAGCAGTACTTC. Protein: CASSLGPGRTTEQYF.

This clonotype showed up just a few times. The chain joins TRBV20-1 to TRBJ2-5; 7 bases line up with TRBD1. CDR1 is DFQATT and CDR2 is SNEGSKA in the germline V gene (reference sequence). Unmatched junction bases numbered 10, after V lost 5 bases and J lost 4 bases. The CDR3 has 14 residues. CDR3 DNA: TGCAGTGCTCCGACAGGGATGGGCGGAGAGACCCAGTACTTC. Protein product: CSAPTGMGGETQYF.

This clonotype was observed a single time. The V gene is TRBV2, the J gene TRBJ2-7; 9 nucleotides line up with TRBD1. The CDR3 extends over 13 amino acids. The V gene end was trimmed by 7 bases and the J gene end by 2 bases; junction bases not matched to a gene: 3. Germline V lookup: CDR1 SNHLY, CDR2 FYNNEI. The CDR3 loop reads CASTRDRAYEQYV. The CDR3 DNA is TGTGCCAGCACTCGGGACAGGGCCTACGAGCAGTACGTC.

The chain couples TRBV5-6 to TRBJ2-2; 9 nucleotides align to TRBD1. Germline V gene lookup returns CDR1 SGHDT and CDR2 YYEEEE. V shed 4 bases and J 5 bases; nucleotides not matched to a gene: 12. This CDR3 comprises 17 residues. The CDR3 here is CASSPNTGGIPTGELFF. Written as DNA, the CDR3 is TGTGCCAGCAGCCCAAACACAGGGGGCATTCCTACCGGGGAGCTGTTTTTT.

V and J are TRBV5-5 and TRBJ2-7; a weak D match, TRBD1 (5 bases). This CDR3 is 16 amino acids long. The germline V and J ends were trimmed by 3 bases and 3 bases, with 19 bases remaining between them. Germline lookup yields CDR1 SGHKS and CDR2 YYEKEE (reference sequence). The CDR3 here is CASSSGSGFSFYEQYF. CDR3 nucleotide sequence: TGTGCCAGCAGCTCTGGTTCAGGGTTCTCCTTCTACGAGCAGTACTTC.

This chain joins TRBV7-9 and TRBJ2-7, with D maybe TRBD1 (6 bases). The CDR3 extends over 16 amino acids. V was shortened by 5 bases and J by 3 bases, with 20 bases between the two germline ends. In germline, CDR1 is SEHNR, CDR2 FQNEAQ (reference sequence). CDR3 region: CASSGEPWTADYEQYF. CDR3 nucleotides: TGTGCCAGCAGCGGAGAACCGTGGACAGCGGACTACGAGCAGTACTTC. Filled out from reference TRBV7-9 and TRBJ2-7, the complete variable domain reads DTGVSQNPRHKITKRGQNVTFRCDPISEHNRLYWYRQTLGQGPEFLTYFQNEAQLEKSRLLSDRFSAERPKGSFSTLEIQRTEQGDSAMYLCASSGEPWTADYEQYFGPGTRLTVT.

The chain employs TRBV3-1 and TRBJ2-4; D is possibly TRBD1 (5 bases). Germline CDR1 reads LGHDT; CDR2 reads YNNKEL (reference sequence). The CDR3 consists of 18 residues. V was trimmed by 2 bases and J by 1 base, leaving 18 bases between them. The CDR3 region is CASSQYPARVRAKNIQYF. The DNA for the CDR3 is TGTGCCAGCAGCCAATACCCTGCCAGGGTGCGCGCCAAAAACATTCAGTACTTC.